This is a list of T cell receptor beta chains from one sample in a study of cytomegalovirus exposure and HLA in healthy donors. Profiled with immunoSEQ multiplex PCR; TCRdb holds only in-frame clones, not every one. This table holds over 85,000 clones, more than 65% found once. Sequenced sample: PBMCs. Receptors were obtained from a man younger than 45 in good health and CMV-seropositive. CDR3s include the opening cysteine and the closing phenylalanine or tryptophan. The D gene is left open where the match is weak. Only some rows state a clone size, as once, few, many or a class for expanded clones.

J gene | V gene | D gene | clone size | CDR3 protein | CDR3 DNA
TRBJ2-5 | TRBV7-9 | - | - | CASSHAGDRSQETQYF | TGTGCCAGCAGCCATGCGGGGGACAGGTCCCAAGAGACCCAGTACTTC
TRBJ1-5 | TRBV6-5 | - | - | CASSLEGGTDQPQHF | TGTGCCAGCAGTTTGGAAGGGGGTACGGATCAGCCCCAGCATTTT
TRBJ2-3 | TRBV19 | TRBD2 | - | CASSRGLAGGLWDTQYF | TGTGCCAGTAGTAGGGGCCTCGCGGGGGGGCTTTGGGATACGCAGTATTTT
TRBJ2-5 | TRBV6-1 | TRBD1 | few | CASNTDRARETQYF | TGTGCCAGCAACACGGACAGGGCGCGGGAGACCCAGTACTTC
TRBJ1-4 | TRBV5-1 | TRBD1 | - | CASSLASGQGNEKLFF | TGCGCCAGCAGCTTGGCCTCCGGACAGGGAAACGAAAAACTGTTTTTT
TRBJ2-4 | TRBV11-2 | - | - | CASSSRGGRNIQYF | TGTGCCAGCAGCTCGCGTGGGGGGAGGAACATTCAGTACTTC
TRBJ1-1 | TRBV5-1 | - | once | CASSLDWGAGTEAFF | TGCGCCAGCAGCTTGGATTGGGGCGCCGGCACTGAAGCTTTCTTT
TRBJ1-1 | TRBV11-3 | - | - | CASSLEAGEMNTEAFF | TGTGCCAGCAGCTTAGAGGCAGGGGAAATGAACACTGAAGCTTTCTTT
TRBJ2-3 | TRBV7-9 | TRBD2 | few | CASSLGTSGPPDTQYF | TGTGCCAGCAGCTTGGGGACTAGCGGGCCTCCAGATACGCAGTATTTT
TRBJ2-1 | TRBV5-1 | - | - | CASGEITSSYNEQFF | TGCGCCAGCGGGGAGATAACGAGCTCCTACAATGAGCAGTTCTTC
TRBJ2-3 | TRBV4-3 | TRBD2 | - | CASSQGVLAGTDTQYF | TGCGCCAGCAGCCAAGGGGTACTAGCGGGCACAGATACGCAGTATTTT
TRBJ1-1 | TRBV27 | TRBD1 | - | CASSIRDSRKTEAFF | TGTGCCAGCAGTATAAGGGACAGCCGTAAGACTGAAGCTTTCTTT
TRBJ1-4 | TRBV9 | TRBD1 | - | CASSVAPRTGQGKLFF | TGTGCCAGCAGCGTAGCTCCCCGGACAGGGCAGGGAAAACTGTTTTTT
TRBJ1-2 | TRBV4-1 | - | - | CASSQTGLNYGYTF | TGCGCCAGCAGCCAGACGGGTCTTAACTATGGCTACACCTTC
TRBJ2-5 | TRBV4-2 | TRBD2 | - | CASSQVSSGGGTQETQYF | TGTGCCAGCAGCCAAGTATCTAGCGGGGGGGGGACACAAGAGACCCAGTACTTC
TRBJ2-2 | TRBV7-9 | - | - | CASSLASTANTGELFF | TGTGCCAGCAGCTTAGCCTCGACAGCGAACACCGGGGAGCTGTTTTTT
TRBJ2-7 | TRBV7-2 | - | - | CASSLGTNFRYEQYF | TGTGCCAGCAGCTTAGGAACCAACTTTCGCTACGAGCAGTACTTC
TRBJ2-7 | TRBV29-1 | - | once | CSVWTRGPYEQYF | TGCAGCGTGTGGACCAGGGGACCCTACGAGCAGTACTTC
TRBJ1-2 | TRBV9 | TRBD1 | - | CASSRNPTGGFSGYTF | TGTGCCAGCTCCCGAAACCCGACAGGGGGCTTCTCTGGCTACACCTTC
TRBJ1-2 | TRBV7-9 | - | - | CASSPTGQGYTF | TGTGCCAGCAGTCCCACAGGGCAGGGCTACACCTTC
TRBJ2-2 | TRBV7-3 | - | - | CASSLTGGRGAGELFF | TGTGCCAGCAGCCTAACGGGAGGCAGGGGGGCCGGGGAGCTGTTTTTT
TRBJ2-3 | TRBV30 | TRBD2 | - | CAWSVPGGASTDTQYF | TGTGCCTGGAGTGTACCGGGGGGGGCGAGCACAGATACGCAGTATTTT
TRBJ1-1 | TRBV6-6 | - | - | CASSQTDRNTEAFF | TGTGCCAGCAGTCAGACCGACAGGAACACTGAAGCTTTCTTT
TRBJ2-1 | TRBV10-1 | TRBD2 | - | CASSEFRGEYNEQFF | TGCGCCAGCAGTGAGTTTCGGGGGGAATACAATGAGCAGTTCTTC
TRBJ1-1 | TRBV5-6 | - | - | CASSDRNTEAFF | TGTGCCAGCTCGGACAGGAACACTGAAGCTTTCTTT
TRBJ1-2 | TRBV6-1 | - | - | CASSDQRGGNYGYTF | TGTGCCAGCAGTGACCAGCGAGGGGGAAACTATGGCTACACCTTC
TRBJ2-5 | TRBV19 | - | - | CASSISRDQETQYF | TGTGCCAGTAGTATAAGCAGGGACCAAGAGACCCAGTACTTC
TRBJ2-7 | TRBV10-3 | - | - | CAISESQAYEQYF | TGTGCCATCAGTGAGTCTCAGGCTTACGAGCAGTACTTC
TRBJ1-2 | TRBV11-2 | - | once | CASSLDPGLNGYTF | TGTGCCAGCAGCTTAGATCCAGGGTTGAATGGCTACACCTTC
TRBJ1-2 | TRBV29-1 | TRBD1 | - | CSVIGQGGNYGYTF | TGCAGCGTGATAGGACAGGGAGGTAACTATGGCTACACCTTC
TRBJ2-1 | TRBV5-1 | TRBD1 | - | CASRPVDRGYLDEQFF | TGCGCCAGCAGACCAGTAGACAGGGGCTATTTGGATGAGCAGTTCTTC
TRBJ2-2 | TRBV6-1 | TRBD2 | - | CASSEFGGGNTGELFF | TGTGCCAGCAGTGAATTCGGGGGGGGGAACACCGGGGAGCTGTTTTTT
TRBJ1-1 | TRBV28 | - | few | CASSPLTGQNTEAFF | TGTGCCAGCAGTCCTCTGACAGGTCAGAACACTGAAGCTTTCTTT
TRBJ1-1 | TRBV6-5 | - | few | CASKKGVDTEAFF | TGTGCCAGCAAAAAGGGGGTGGACACTGAAGCTTTCTTT
TRBJ1-5 | TRBV12-5 | - | - | CASGPDISNQPQHF | TGTGCTAGTGGTCCGGACATTAGCAATCAGCCCCAGCATTTT
TRBJ2-7 | TRBV4-3 | TRBD1 | - | CASSPGRGREQYF | TGCGCCAGCAGCCCAGGCAGGGGGCGAGAGCAGTACTTC
TRBJ1-1 | TRBV29-1 | - | - | CSAGQRHTEAFF | TGCAGCGCTGGACAGAGGCACACTGAAGCTTTCTTT
TRBJ2-7 | TRBV27 | - | - | CASSLTNNYEQYF | TGTGCCAGCAGCCTGACAAACAACTACGAGCAGTACTTC
TRBJ1-2 | TRBV6-4 | - | - | CASSESPEGYTF | TGTGCCAGCAGTGAATCCCCGGAGGGCTACACCTTC
TRBJ1-4 | TRBV7-6 | - | - | CASSPGGVPGEKLFF | TGTGCCAGCAGCCCGGGGGGGGTTCCGGGGGAAAAACTGTTTTTT
TRBJ2-5 | TRBV25-1 | TRBD2 | once | CASSVSSGGQETQYF | TGTGCCAGCAGTGTATCGAGCGGGGGTCAAGAGACCCAGTACTTC
TRBJ1-1 | TRBV19 | TRBD1 | few | CASSIRGTERMNTEAFF | TGTGCCAGTAGTATTCGCGGGACAGAGAGAATGAACACTGAAGCTTTCTTT
TRBJ1-1 | TRBV2 | - | many | CASGPGASGTEAFF | TGTGCCAGCGGCCCGGGAGCCAGCGGCACTGAAGCTTTCTTT
TRBJ2-1 | TRBV18 | TRBD1 | few | CASSPPGTGGWNEQFF | TGTGCCAGCTCACCACCCGGGACAGGGGGCTGGAATGAGCAGTTCTTC
TRBJ2-3 | TRBV19 | TRBD2 | - | CASSIGLASDTQYF | TGTGCCAGTAGTATTGGACTAGCTTCAGATACGCAGTATTTT
TRBJ2-7 | TRBV4-1 | - | - | CASSHLPSVGASYEQYF | TGCGCCAGCAGCCATTTACCCTCGGTGGGCGCCTCCTACGAGCAGTACTTC
TRBJ1-3 | TRBV6-5 | - | medium-sized | CASRDRFSGNTIYF | TGTGCCAGCAGGGACAGATTCTCTGGAAACACCATATATTTT
TRBJ2-1 | TRBV11-2 | - | - | CASSTLGLEYNEQFF | TGTGCCAGCAGCACCCTGGGACTGGAATACAATGAGCAGTTCTTC
TRBJ2-5 | TRBV18 | - | - | CASSRSGGQTQYF | TGTGCCAGCTCACGATCTGGGGGCCAGACCCAGTACTTC
TRBJ1-2 | TRBV6-6 | - | - | CASSSGDYGYTF | TGTGCCAGCAGTTCGGGGGACTATGGCTACACCTTC
TRBJ1-1 | TRBV19 | - | few | CASSKWGLSNTEAFF | TGTGCCAGTAGTAAGTGGGGGCTATCGAACACTGAAGCTTTCTTT
TRBJ1-5 | TRBV27 | - | - | CASSKGGVNQPQHF | TGTGCCAGCAGCAAGGGGGGGGTCAATCAGCCCCAGCATTTT
TRBJ2-5 | TRBV6-5 | - | - | CASSYSMGGLETQYF | TGTGCCAGCAGTTACTCGATGGGGGGTTTAGAGACCCAGTACTTC
TRBJ2-5 | TRBV4-2 | TRBD2 | once | CASSQDLAGRARTQYF | TGTGCCAGCAGCCAGGACCTAGCGGGGAGGGCCAGGACCCAGTACTTC
TRBJ2-3 | TRBV15 | - | - | CATSIRSTDTQYF | TGTGCCACCAGCATCCGGAGCACAGATACGCAGTATTTT
TRBJ2-7 | TRBV11-3 | TRBD2 | once | CASSLESGGGPGSYEQYF | TGTGCCAGCAGCTTAGAATCCGGCGGGGGGCCAGGATCCTACGAGCAGTACTTC
TRBJ2-2 | TRBV6-4 | TRBD1 | - | CASSTDREAGELFF | TGTGCCAGCAGCACCGACAGGGAAGCCGGGGAGCTGTTTTTT
TRBJ1-2 | TRBV29-1 | TRBD1 | - | CSVEEARDRGYGYTF | TGCAGCGTTGAAGAGGCGAGGGACAGGGGGTATGGCTACACCTTC
TRBJ2-3 | TRBV5-1 | - | - | CASSLGGGTDTQYF | TGCGCCAGCAGCTTAGGGGGAGGCACAGATACGCAGTATTTT
TRBJ2-3 | TRBV6-1 | - | - | CASGQGGADTQYF | TGTGCCAGCGGGCAGGGAGGTGCAGATACGCAGTATTTT